Listed below are T cell receptor beta chains from one sample, sequenced in a study of technical replicates of blood from a few donors. Measured with immunoSEQ multiplex PCR; TCRdb has only the in-frame clones, and not every one. The sample lists tens of thousands of clones; 95% to 97% were seen once. The material sequenced was T cells isolated from PBMCs. Receptor source: a human donor in good health. CDR3s include the opening cysteine and the closing phenylalanine or tryptophan. Each record gives: V gene, J gene, CDR3 length, clone size, CDR3 protein. Size values are once, few and many counts, or a class for expanded clones, and some rows have none.

>TRBV27|TRBJ1-1|13|-
CASSLLGNTEAFF
>TRBV11-2|TRBJ2-2|15|-
CASSLRESGTGELFF
>TRBV4-3|TRBJ1-4|14|-
CASSPRTGREKLFF
>TRBV7-9|TRBJ1-2|15|-
CASSPSYDRAYGYTF
>TRBV5-4|TRBJ1-1|15|few
CASSTLPGGWTEAFF
>TRBV5-4|TRBJ2-7|13|-
CASSLERGDEQYF
>TRBV11-2|TRBJ2-5|13|-
CASSLGGTETQYF
>TRBV27|TRBJ2-7|15|-
CASSRRTSGRGEQYF
>TRBV2|TRBJ2-1|13|-
CARTGSSYNEQFF
>TRBV9|TRBJ2-1|18|-
CASSAILAGGPNHNEQFF
>TRBV10-1|TRBJ2-3|13|-
CASSGTGTDTQYF
>TRBV7-2|TRBJ1-3|17|-
CASSFLRLDRGRGTIYF
>TRBV6-5|TRBJ2-7|16|-
CASSYLGQGDSYEQYF
>TRBV5-1|TRBJ2-7|15|-
CASKRAGTISYEQYF
>TRBV4-1|TRBJ2-7|15|-
CASSQGAGDSYEQYF
>TRBV7-3|TRBJ1-1|15|-
CASSAVRRRNTEAFF
>TRBV30|TRBJ1-5|13|-
CAWSVQGNQPQHF
>TRBV29-1|TRBJ1-1|14|-
CSAVEGGSNTEAFF
>TRBV29-1|TRBJ2-7|13|-
CSVLGQAYYEQYF
>TRBV15|TRBJ2-5|15|-
CATSRGTSGQETQYF
>TRBV9|TRBJ2-1|14|-
CASSSTGGYNEQFF
>TRBV5-1|TRBJ1-1|15|-
CASSGGHDWNTEAFF
>TRBV18|TRBJ1-2|14|-
CASSPTGATYGYTF
>TRBV9|TRBJ2-1|15|-
CASSVESSSYNEQFF
>TRBV7-2|TRBJ2-7|15|-
CASSLGPGEAYEQYF
>TRBV4-3|TRBJ2-5|14|-
CASSLLAGEETQYF
>TRBV10-3|TRBJ1-1|17|-
CAISLTAQGAGDTEAFF